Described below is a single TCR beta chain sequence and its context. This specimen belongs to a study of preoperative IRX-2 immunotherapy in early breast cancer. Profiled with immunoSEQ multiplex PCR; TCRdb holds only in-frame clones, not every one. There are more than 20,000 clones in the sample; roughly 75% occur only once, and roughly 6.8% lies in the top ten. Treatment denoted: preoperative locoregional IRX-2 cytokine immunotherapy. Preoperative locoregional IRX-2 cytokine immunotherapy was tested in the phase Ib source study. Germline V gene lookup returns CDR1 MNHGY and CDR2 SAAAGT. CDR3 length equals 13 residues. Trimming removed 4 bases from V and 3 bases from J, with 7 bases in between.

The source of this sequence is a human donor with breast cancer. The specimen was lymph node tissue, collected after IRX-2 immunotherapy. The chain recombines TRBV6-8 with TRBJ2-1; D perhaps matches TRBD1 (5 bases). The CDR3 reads CASSSDSYNEQFF. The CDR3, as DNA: TGTGCCAGCAGTTCTGACAGCTACAATGAGCAGTTCTTC.